This T cell receptor beta chain was sequenced during a study of human T cells and chemical hapten exposure. For the study at large: Minor volume differences among pooled libraries chiefly drove per-sample TCR yield variation.

There are 13 residues in the CDR3. With 7 bases clipped from V and 4 bases from J, the junction kept 9 bases outside the gene matches. Germline-derived CDR1 and CDR2 are SQVTM and ANQGSEA. What the library attached to individual cDNA molecules were unique molecular identifiers. TCRdb independently ran MiXCR on the RACE reads; one entry per CDR3 protein. The sample contains roughly 120,000 distinct CDR3 sequences, around 8.3% of which appear only once. Study observations and caveats: Sensitizing with DPC caused no change in TCRs above 1 in 1000 frequency.

Details on this clonotype: Its antigen remains unidentified.

Time point specified: healthy volunteer bleed at 2 weeks. The authors extracted total RNA from unfractionated whole blood. Sequencing used whole blood. This chain links TRBV29-1 with TRBJ2-5; TRBD1 aligns across 7 bases. The TCR sequence derives from a male donor in good health. Some clones in this sample may be carry-over from other donors' samples. CDR3 nucleotide sequence: TGCAGCGGCCTAACAGGGGCCCCAGAGACCCAGTACTTC. Translation gives CSGLTGAPETQYF.